Described below is a single T cell receptor (beta chain) sequence and its context. Antigen specificity is unknown. These data belong to a study of CD8 T cells in ankylosing spondylitis. TCRdb used MiXCR to reprocess the 5' RACE reads, holding one entry per CDR3 protein. The table has about 350,000 distinct CDR3 sequences, 20% to 25% seen once. Findings of the study overall: The study identified a TCR beta motif of under 10 highly homologous variants that appeared characteristic of ankylosing spondylitis blood.

The V gene end was trimmed by 5 bases and the J gene end by 3 bases; junction bases not matched to a gene: 8. This CDR3 contains 16 residues. From germline, CDR1 is SEHNR and CDR2 FQNEAQ (reference sequence). V gene TRBV7-9 combines with J gene TRBJ2-1, with 9 bases matching TRBD2. The sample taken for sequencing was blood, either unsorted or a sorted T cell fraction (not recorded which). The receptor comes from a male donor with ankylosing spondylitis or in good health (not recorded which). The chain's CDR3 is CASSPSAGGLYNEQFF. In DNA, the CDR3 is TGTGCCAGCAGCCCTTCCGCGGGGGGGCTCTACAATGAGCAGTTCTTC.